This T cell receptor beta chain was sequenced for a study of shared clonotypes between healthy human individuals. The study's findings and limits: Naive CD4 clonotypes were shared across a few donors at about 5%. Sampling involved blood alone; tissue repertoires likely differ.

Caucasian adults residing in Nashville, Tennessee made up all the donors. Both subsets, CD45RA+ naive and CD45RA-negative memory, were split from the CD4+ cells. Comment on this clone: Its antigen is not known.

TCRdb's copy holds only in-frame clones and misses some; the assay was immunoSEQ multiplex PCR. The sample holds under 1,900,000 clones, approximately 98.5% seen once. The V end was cut by 2 bases, the J end by 7 bases, with 7 bases between. The germline CDR1 and CDR2 sequences are SGHNT and YYREEE (reference sequence). This CDR3 spans 12 amino acids. The receptor's source is a man aged 25 to 45 in good health. The sequenced material came from naive CD4+ T cells sorted from blood. The sample's subset: CD45RA+ positively selected. The J gene is TRBJ2-1, the V gene TRBV5-4; perhaps TRBD1 as D (5 bases). The CDR3 DNA reads as TGTGCCAGCAGCTTTGGGGCTAATGAGCAGTTCTTC. Amino acids: CASSFGANEQFF.